Following are 16 T cell receptor beta chains from one sample sequenced in a study of response to subunit inactivated influenza vaccine. In TCRdb, the RT-PCR reads were re-called with MiXCR into one record per CDR3 protein. The sample has more than 700,000 distinct CDR3 sequences, 20% to 25% seen once. Material: PBMCs from blood, obtained about 5 days after vaccination. The receptors originated from a man aged 50-60 years who received an inactivated influenza vaccine.

The chain combines TRBV4-2 with TRBJ2-1; possible D gene TRBD2, 6 bases. The V end was cut by 4 bases, the J end by 0 bases, with 10 bases between. The CDR3 is made up of 15 amino acids. Germline V gene data show CDR1 as LGHNA and CDR2 as YNFKEQ. The CDR3 DNA sequence: TGTGCCAGCAGCCGGCCGGGAGCCTCCTACAATGAGCAGTTCTTC. Its protein is CASSRPGASYNEQFF.

This clonotype was detected only a few times. This chain links TRBV11-2 with TRBJ2-1; TRBD2 aligns across 9 bases. CDR1 and CDR2 (germline): SGHAT, FQNNGV. The CDR3 has 17 amino acids. The trim removed 3 bases at V and 1 base at J, leaving 7 bases unmatched. The CDR3 is CASSFQGAGGSYNEQFF. CDR3 in DNA: TGTGCCAGCAGCTTTCAAGGGGCGGGAGGGTCCTACAATGAGCAGTTCTTC.

In regard to this clonotype: Given a much more abundant clone one base away, this may be a read error. V and J are TRBV5-1 and TRBJ2-7; the D is unclear. Germline V gene sequence: CDR1 SGHRS, CDR2 YFSETQ. V was pared by 4 bases and J by 3 bases, with 17 bases between. This CDR3 region has 15 residues. The CDR3 region has the DNA TGCGCCAGCAGCGCCATGACCGGGCCTGACTACGAGCAGTACTTC. It translates to CASSAMTGPDYEQYF.

The V and J genes are TRBV20-1 and TRBJ1-5, with D perhaps matching TRBD1 (6 bases). This CDR3 has 16 amino acids. Per the germline V gene, CDR1 is DFQATT and CDR2 is SNEGSKA (reference sequence). V lost 3 bases to trimming and J lost 5 bases, with 20 bases between them. CDR3 sequence (DNA): TGCAGTGCTAGTGGGGGCCAGGGAAGGGTCTATCAGCCCCAGCATTTT. Encoded protein: CSASGGQGRVYQPQHF.

A few counts support this clonotype. This chain uses TRBV6-1 with TRBJ2-1; no clear D. Germline V gives CDR1 MNHNS, CDR2 SASEGT. The CDR3 covers 13 residues. The ends were cut back, 6 bases at V and 4 bases at J, with 10 bases in the middle. The CDR3 region is CASRPTAYNEQFF. The CDR3, as DNA: TGTGCCAGCAGGCCTACAGCGTACAATGAGCAGTTCTTC.

This clonotype was detected a few times. The rearrangement uses TRBV7-9 and TRBJ2-5; D possibly matches TRBD1 or TRBD2 (5 bases each). From germline, CDR1 is SEHNR and CDR2 FQNEAQ (reference sequence). The CDR3 spans 12 residues. Trimming took 1 base from V and 10 from J, leaving 10 bases between them. CDR3 bases: TGTGCCAGCAGCTTAGGGGAGACAGACCAGTACTTC. As protein: CASSLGETDQYF.

This clonotype was seen a single time. The chain joins TRBV19 to TRBJ1-1; possible D gene TRBD1, 6 bases. CDR1 is LNHDA and CDR2 is SQIVND in the germline V gene (reference sequence). The CDR3 has 14 residues. V was pared by 5 bases and J by 5 bases, with 15 bases between. The CDR3 bases are TGTGCCAGTAGTTTCCCAGGGGTTCGGACTGAAGCTTTCTTT. Translated, it gives CASSFPGVRTEAFF.

The CDR3 spells CASSPGPGTGELFF. The CDR3 DNA follows: TGTGCCAGCAGTCCCGGACCAGGGACCGGGGAGCTGTTTTTT. The rearrangement joins TRBV12-3 or TRBV12-4 to TRBJ2-2, with a weak D call TRBD1 (5 bases). The length of the CDR3 is 14 residues. Trimming took 5 bases from V and 5 from J, leaving 12 bases between them.

The chain recombines TRBV7-8 with TRBJ2-7; tentative D call: TRBD1 (6 bases). Per the germline V gene, CDR1 is SGHVS and CDR2 is FQNEAQ. This CDR3 is built from 15 residues. Trimming removed 2 bases at V and 3 bases at J, with 14 bases between. The CDR3: CASSLRPDRFYEQYF. The DNA for the CDR3 is TGTGCCAGCAGCTTACGGCCAGACAGGTTCTACGAGCAGTACTTC.

The chain recombines TRBV20-1 with TRBJ1-5, with D possibly being TRBD1 (5 bases). Germline assignment: CDR1 DFQATT and CDR2 SNEGSKA (reference sequence). Trimming took 0 bases from V and 6 from J, leaving 12 bases between them. The CDR3 totals 14 residues. The CDR3 region is CSARDVTDRQPQHF. Written as DNA, the CDR3 is TGCAGTGCTAGAGATGTGACAGATCGTCAGCCCCAGCATTTT.

The J gene is TRBJ1-2, the V gene TRBV7-2, with 7 bases matching TRBD1. The CDR3 consists of 17 residues. J gave up 0 bases and V 4 bases, and 11 bases lay outside the gene matches. Germline loops: CDR1 SGHTA, CDR2 FQGNSA. The CDR3 coding sequence is TGTGCCAGCAGCTACGTTGGGGGACAGATTACTAACTATGGCTACACCTTC. Protein: CASSYVGGQITNYGYTF. Full variable domain (remainder filled in from reference TRBV7-2 and TRBJ1-2): GAGVSQSPSNKVTEKGKDVELRCDPISGHTALYWYRQSLGQGLEFLIYFQGNSAPDKSGLPSDRFSAERTGGSVSTLTIQRTQQEDSAVYLCASSYVGGQITNYGYTFGSGTRLTVV.

This chain connects TRBV4-2 to TRBJ2-2; 8 bases map to TRBD1. This CDR3 has 17 residues. Germline values: CDR1 LGHNA, CDR2 YNFKEQ. V gave up 4 bases and J gave up 1 base; unmatched junction bases: 8. The CDR3 region has the DNA TGTGCCAGCAGCCTCCAAGGACAGGGTTGGAACACCGGGGAGCTGTTTTTT. Translated: CASSLQGQGWNTGELFF.

This clonotype has only a few counts. The CDR3 here is CASSYSGSYTGELFF. DNA of the CDR3: TGTGCCAGCAGTTACTCTGGGTCCTACACCGGGGAGCTGTTTTTT. The chain links TRBV6-5 to TRBJ2-2; no reliable D call. V shed 0 bases and J shed 3 bases, with 8 bases lying between them. There are 15 residues in the CDR3. The V gene's germline CDR1 is MNHEY and CDR2 SVGAGI.

The gene calls are TRBV20-1 and TRBJ2-1; possibly TRBD1 for D (6 bases). The CDR3 covers 13 residues. Germline V lookup: CDR1 DFQATT, CDR2 SNEGSKA (reference sequence). Trimming took 3 bases from V and 5 from J, leaving 11 bases between them. The chain's CDR3 is CSASSRGNNEQFF. The CDR3 bases are TGCAGTGCTAGTAGCAGGGGTAACAATGAGCAGTTCTTC.

V gene TRBV7-9 combines with J gene TRBJ2-3, with 11 bases identical to TRBD2. V trimming: 4 bases; J trimming: 4 bases; junction bases outside the gene matches: 1. The CDR3 contains 14 residues. The germline CDR1 and CDR2 sequences are SEHNR and FQNEAQ (reference sequence). CDR3 residues: CASSYSGRADTQYF. As DNA, the CDR3 is TGTGCCAGCAGCTATAGCGGGAGGGCAGATACGCAGTATTTT.

This clonotype showed up just a few times. The V and J genes are TRBV20-1 and TRBJ1-4, with D maybe TRBD1 (5 bases). The CDR3 is made up of 13 amino acids. V lost 5 bases to trimming and J lost 8 bases, with 15 bases between them. The germline V gene encodes CDR1 DFQATT and CDR2 SNEGSKA (reference sequence). The CDR3, as DNA: TGCAGTGCTCGACCGGGGGGTTGGGAAAAACTGTTTTTT. Translated: CSARPGGWEKLFF.